This TCR beta chain was captured in a study of read filtering for tumor transcriptome and immune sequencing. Background on the study: Patients were 16 to 20 male and some 13 female, mean age 65.9 years, range about 47 to 85. Whole-transcriptome libraries were prepared after DNase treatment. RNA-seq yielded only roughly 80 to 1,400 TCR reads, IR-seq about 4 to 10.27 million.

This clonotype was seen a handful of times. V lost 5 bases and J 8 bases, leaving 19 bases between the germline ends. From germline, CDR1 is SGHTA and CDR2 FQGNSA. The CDR3 is 15 residues long. The library was built from around 0.4 ug RNA with molecular barcoded adaptors for alpha/delta and beta/gamma chains. From the reads, TCRdb called clonotypes with MiXCR, one entry per CDR3 protein. Of 45,000 to 55,000 distinct CDR3 sequences detected, roughly 12% appear once; the ten largest clones hold more than 12%. J is TRBJ2-1 and V is TRBV7-2; D is unclear. Input material: a population of CD138-negative cells sorted from bone marrow. This receptor was identified in a donor at least 40 years old with multiple myeloma. CDR3 sequence (DNA): TGTGCCAGCAGCCGAAGAGACAAGGGAAAAGATGAGCAGTTCTTC. This codes for CASSRRDKGKDEQFF.